This T cell receptor (beta chain) is from a study of blood T cell repertoires in COVID-19. Study information: Sample material is recorded as cDNA or gDNA derived from T cells, B-cell-depleted T cells, or PBMCs.

The data were produced by immunoSEQ multiplex PCR, yet TCRdb's version contains in-frame clones alone and is incomplete. This sample has around 230,000 clones, with 75% to 90% found just once. Material for sequencing was peripheral blood. The receptor comes from a man aged 35-49 years with acute or convalescent COVID-19.

CDR3 sequence (DNA): TGTGCCAGCAGCCATACTACCCTATCAAGCCCTACTGGAAACACCATATATTTT. Protein product: CASSHTTLSSPTGNTIYF. The J gene is TRBJ1-3, the V gene TRBV9; unclear D gene. The V gene's germline CDR1 is SGDLS and CDR2 YYNGEE. V was pared by 4 bases and J by 2 bases, with 22 bases between. This CDR3 comprises 18 residues.